Listed here is a single TCR beta chain. What it recognizes is unknown. These data come from a study of cytomegalovirus exposure and HLA in healthy donors. The study, taken as a whole, reports: In vitro confirmation showed three CMV-associated chains to be CMV antigen specific.

Deletions cut 3 bases from V and 6 bases from J, with 4 bases between. The CDR3 loop spans 11 amino acids. CDR1 is MDHEN and CDR2 is SYDVKM in the germline V gene. Profiled with immunoSEQ multiplex PCR; TCRdb holds only in-frame clones, not every one. The sample comprises 150,000 or so clones, about nine tenths of which are singletons, and around 6% rests with the top ten. The chain joins TRBV28 to TRBJ2-3, with D unclear. Sequenced sample: PBMCs. The clonotype originates from a woman aged 25 to 39 in good health and CMV-seropositive. The CDR3: CASSFADTQYF. CDR3 DNA: TGTGCCAGCAGTTTCGCGGATACGCAGTATTTT.